Below are 11 T cell receptor beta chains sequenced from a single sample in a study of cytomegalovirus exposure and HLA in healthy donors. Both 60 Vbeta primers and 13 Jbeta primers went into the PCR. Sequenced by immunoSEQ multiplex PCR; TCRdb stores in-frame clones only, minus some. The data show around 140,000 clones, approximately 82% seen once. Sequences were obtained from PBMCs. The receptors stem from a middle-aged woman in good health and CMV-seronegative.

This chain links TRBV6-5 with TRBJ2-7; 8 bases line up with TRBD2. This CDR3 contains 15 residues. V was pared by 4 bases and J by 2 bases, with 7 bases of the junction left unmatched. Per germline, CDR1 MNHEY and CDR2 SVGAGI. CDR3 sequence reads: CASSFLTGLAYEQYF. The CDR3 region has the DNA TGTGCCAGCAGTTTCCTAACGGGACTAGCCTACGAGCAGTACTTC.

V is TRBV19 and J is TRBJ2-7; 7 bases agree with TRBD2. The CDR3 is 21 residues long. V was pared by 5 bases and J by 5 bases, with 30 bases of the junction left unmatched. The germline V gene encodes CDR1 LNHDA and CDR2 SQIVND (reference sequence). CDR3 amino acids: CASSLVSQSSSGTGFRDEQYF. CDR3 bases: TGTGCCAGTAGTCTCGTGTCACAGAGTTCTAGCGGTACTGGATTCCGGGACGAGCAGTACTTC.

The CDR3 here is CASSSYRGRIGELFF. CDR3 nucleotide sequence: TGTGCCAGCAGCAGTTACAGGGGGCGGATCGGGGAGCTGTTTTTT. This chain uses TRBV7-9 with TRBJ2-2, with 9 nucleotides matching TRBD1. This CDR3 is built from 15 residues. The V gene end was trimmed by 5 bases and the J gene end by 7 bases; junction bases not matched to a gene: 8. Germline-derived CDR1 and CDR2 are SEHNR and FQNEAQ (reference sequence). The full variable domain, rest sourced from reference TRBV7-9 and TRBJ2-2, is DTGVSQNPRHKITKRGQNVTFRCDPISEHNRLYWYRQTLGQGPEFLTYFQNEAQLEKSRLLSDRFSAERPKGSFSTLEIQRTEQGDSAMYLCASSSYRGRIGELFFGEGSRLTVL.

The DNA of the CDR3 is TGTGCCAGCAGCTTTAGGGCTAGCGGTCCCAATGAGCAGTTCTTC. Translated: CASSFRASGPNEQFF. This chain joins TRBV7-3 and TRBJ2-1; 7 bases match TRBD2. Germline V lookup: CDR1 SGHTA, CDR2 FQGTGA. V was pared by 3 bases and J by 6 bases, with 8 bases of the junction left unmatched. This CDR3 comprises 15 residues.

Remarks on this clone: The sample has other DNA sequences that encode this CDR3 too. This chain links TRBV6-5 with TRBJ1-5; possibly TRBD1 for D (6 bases). The CDR3 contains 13 residues. The V and J ends lost 2 bases and 4 bases respectively, with 6 bases between them. Germline CDR1 and CDR2: MNHEY and SVGAGI. In DNA form, the CDR3 reads TGTGCCAGCAGTTACGGACAGAATCAGCCCCAGCATTTT. It yields the protein CASSYGQNQPQHF.

The chain is built from TRBV4-2 and TRBJ2-7; 9 bases map to TRBD1. J lost 5 bases, V lost 2 bases, and 7 bases had no gene match. CDR1 LGHNA and CDR2 YNFKEQ come from the germline V gene. This CDR3 spans 15 amino acids. The CDR3 spells CASSQRTGAGDEQYF. DNA for the CDR3: TGTGCCAGCAGCCAACGGACAGGGGCAGGGGACGAGCAGTACTTC.

The chain recombines TRBV18 with TRBJ2-1; 7 nucleotides agree with TRBD1. In germline, CDR1 is KGHSH, CDR2 LQKENI. CDR3 size: 15 residues. Trimming took 2 bases from V and 4 from J; bases not matched to a gene: 5. Written as DNA, the CDR3 is TGTGCCAGCTCACCAGCCGGCAGGGGGTACAATGAGCAGTTCTTC. It yields the protein CASSPAGRGYNEQFF.

This rearrangement joins TRBV9 to TRBJ2-2; TRBD1 aligns across 9 bases. J lost 1 base, V lost 4 bases, and 5 bases had no gene match. The CDR3 has 16 amino acids. Germline-derived CDR1 and CDR2 are SGDLS and YYNGEE. CDR3 coding DNA: TGTGCCAGCAGCCCGCCGGGACAGGGGAACACCGGGGAGCTGTTTTTT. This translates into CASSPPGQGNTGELFF.

J is TRBJ2-7 and V is TRBV27, with 12 bases matching TRBD2. Germline loops: CDR1 MNHEY, CDR2 SMNVEV (reference sequence). The CDR3 length is 16 residues. Trimming at V came to 0 bases and at J to 4 bases, leaving 4 bases not matched to a gene. This CDR3 is CASSLSTSGSIYEQYF. The CDR3 region has the DNA TGTGCCAGCAGTTTATCGACTAGCGGGAGTATTTACGAGCAGTACTTC.

The chain has TRBV30 and TRBJ1-1; 7 nucleotides agree with TRBD1. The CDR3 is made up of 18 amino acids. V was pared by 3 bases and J by 0 bases, with 16 bases of the junction left unmatched. The germline V gene has CDR1 GTSNPN and CDR2 SVGIG (reference sequence). The CDR3 spells CAWSSYRGPNSVNTEAFF. In DNA form, the CDR3 reads TGTGCCTGGAGCTCCTACAGGGGCCCCAATTCTGTGAACACTGAAGCTTTCTTT. The full variable domain, with the rest looked up from reference TRBV30 and TRBJ1-1, is SQTIHQWPATLVQPVGSPLSLECTVEGTSNPNLYWYRQAAGRGLQLLFYSVGIGQISSEVPQNLSASRPQDRQFILSSKKLLLSDSGFYLCAWSSYRGPNSVNTEAFFGQGTRLTVV.

The J gene is TRBJ2-1, the V gene TRBV9, with 8 nucleotides matching TRBD1. V lost 0 bases to trimming and J lost 8 bases; unmatched junction nucleotides: 10. This CDR3 contains 16 residues. Germline values: CDR1 SGDLS, CDR2 YYNGEE. The CDR3 nucleotides are TGTGCCAGCAGCGTAGGAGCGAGGACAGGGACGGATGAGCAGTTCTTC. Amino acids: CASSVGARTGTDEQFF. The complete variable domain, with remaining parts taken from reference TRBV9 and TRBJ2-1, reads DSGVTQTPKHLITATGQRVTLRCSPRSGDLSVYWYQQSLDQGLQFLIQYYNGEERAKGNILERFSAQQFPDLHSELNLSSLELGDSALYFCASSVGARTGTDEQFFGPGTRLTVL.